This T cell receptor beta chain is from a study of T cell clones after liver transplantation. Study background: At least one year of complete immunosuppression withdrawal without enzymes over twice normal defined tolerance. Study findings and constraints: Small, mixed patient groups and varying post-transplant times limit these conclusions.

The CDR3 extends over 15 amino acids. Germline V CDR1 and CDR2: LNHDA, SQIVND (reference sequence). V lost 4 bases, J lost 1 base, and 6 bases stayed unmatched. Method: immunoSEQ multiplex PCR; TCRdb's copy keeps in-frame clones and lacks some. The sample records roughly 80,000 clones, roughly 82% being singletons. As to this clone: What it recognizes is unknown.

The clonotype was recovered from a human patient who received a liver transplant. Some T cells may trace back to the graft donor. The sequenced sample was CD4+ T cells from blood, obtained about 46 months after liver transplant. The chain recombines TRBV19 with TRBJ1-2; 7 bases are a match to TRBD1. The CDR3 sequence is CASSSPGQLNYGYTF. The CDR3, as DNA: TGTGCCAGTAGTAGCCCGGGACAGCTTAACTATGGCTACACCTTC.